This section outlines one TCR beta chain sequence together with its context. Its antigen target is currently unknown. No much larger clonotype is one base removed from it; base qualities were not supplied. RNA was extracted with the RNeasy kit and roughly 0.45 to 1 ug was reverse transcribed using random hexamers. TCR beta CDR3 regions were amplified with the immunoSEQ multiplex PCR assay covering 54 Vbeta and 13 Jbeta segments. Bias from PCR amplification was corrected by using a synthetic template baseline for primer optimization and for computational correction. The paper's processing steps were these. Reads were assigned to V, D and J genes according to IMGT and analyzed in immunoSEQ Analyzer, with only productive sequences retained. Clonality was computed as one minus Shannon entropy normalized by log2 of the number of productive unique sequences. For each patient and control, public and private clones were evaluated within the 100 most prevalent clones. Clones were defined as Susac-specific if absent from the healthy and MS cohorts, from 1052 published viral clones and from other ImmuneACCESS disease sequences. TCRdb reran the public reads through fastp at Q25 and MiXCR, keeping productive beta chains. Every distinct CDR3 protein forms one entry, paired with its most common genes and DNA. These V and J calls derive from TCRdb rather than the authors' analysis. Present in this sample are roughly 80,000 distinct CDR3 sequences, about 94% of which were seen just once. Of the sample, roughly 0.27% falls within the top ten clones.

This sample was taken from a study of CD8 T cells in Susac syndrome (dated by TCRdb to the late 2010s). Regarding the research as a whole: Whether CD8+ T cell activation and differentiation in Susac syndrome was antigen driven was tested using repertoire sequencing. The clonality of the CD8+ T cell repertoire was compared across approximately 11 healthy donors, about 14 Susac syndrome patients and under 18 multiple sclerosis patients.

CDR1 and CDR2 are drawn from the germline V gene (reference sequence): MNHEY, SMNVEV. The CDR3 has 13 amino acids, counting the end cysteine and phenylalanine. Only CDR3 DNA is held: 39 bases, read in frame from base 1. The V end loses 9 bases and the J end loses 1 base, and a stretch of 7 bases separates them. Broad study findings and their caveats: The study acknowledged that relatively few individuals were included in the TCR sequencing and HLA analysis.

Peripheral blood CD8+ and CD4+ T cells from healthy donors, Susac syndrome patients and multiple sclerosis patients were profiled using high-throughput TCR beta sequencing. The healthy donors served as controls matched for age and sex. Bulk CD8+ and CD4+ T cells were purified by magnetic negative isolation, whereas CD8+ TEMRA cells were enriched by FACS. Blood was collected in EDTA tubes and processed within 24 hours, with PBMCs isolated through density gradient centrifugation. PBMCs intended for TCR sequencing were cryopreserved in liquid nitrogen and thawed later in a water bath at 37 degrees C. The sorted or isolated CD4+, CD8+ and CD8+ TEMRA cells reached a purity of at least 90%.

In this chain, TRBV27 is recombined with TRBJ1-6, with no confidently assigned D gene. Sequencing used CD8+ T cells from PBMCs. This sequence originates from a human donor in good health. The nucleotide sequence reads TGTGCCAGTTTGGGGTCCTATAATTCACCCCTCCACTTT. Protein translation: CASLGSYNSPLHF.